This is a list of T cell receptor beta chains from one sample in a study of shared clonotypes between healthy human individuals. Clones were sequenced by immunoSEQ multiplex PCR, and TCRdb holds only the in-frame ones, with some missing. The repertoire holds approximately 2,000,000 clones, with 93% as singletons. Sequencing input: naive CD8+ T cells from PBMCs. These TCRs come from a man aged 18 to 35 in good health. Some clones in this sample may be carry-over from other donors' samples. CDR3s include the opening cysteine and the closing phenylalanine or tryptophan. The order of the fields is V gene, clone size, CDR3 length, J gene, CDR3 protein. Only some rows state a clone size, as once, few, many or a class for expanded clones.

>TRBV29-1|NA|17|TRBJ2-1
CSVEGRRQGKPYNEQFF
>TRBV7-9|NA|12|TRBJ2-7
CASSLPGEGGRF
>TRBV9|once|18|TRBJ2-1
CASSPLKLRDLSYNEQFF
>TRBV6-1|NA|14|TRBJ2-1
CASSADRAYNEQFF
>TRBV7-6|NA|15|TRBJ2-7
CASSQLARSSYEQYF
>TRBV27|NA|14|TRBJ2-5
CASSLQGYQETQYF
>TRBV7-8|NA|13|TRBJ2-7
CASSPTGWYEQYF
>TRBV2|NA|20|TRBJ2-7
CASSEGYWEEESISLYEQYF
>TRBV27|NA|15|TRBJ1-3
CASSRDRSSGNTIYF
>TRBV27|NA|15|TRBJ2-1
CASSSRLAGVNEQFF
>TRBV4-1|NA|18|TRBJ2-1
CASSHPRVLADTYNEQFF
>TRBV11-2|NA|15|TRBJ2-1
CASSLGRSSYNEQFF
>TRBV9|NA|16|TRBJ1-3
CASSVGAGSAGNTIYF
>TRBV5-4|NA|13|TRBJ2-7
CASSLRQTYEQYF
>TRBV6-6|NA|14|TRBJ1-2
CASSFRGGDYGYTF
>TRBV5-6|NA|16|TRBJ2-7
CASSSWQGPQIYEQYF
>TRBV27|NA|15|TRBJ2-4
CASSLGGLAKNIQYF
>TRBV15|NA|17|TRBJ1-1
CATSSQRGPTDGTEAFF
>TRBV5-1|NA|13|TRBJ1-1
CASSLAGNTEAFF
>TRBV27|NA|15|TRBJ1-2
CASSPREGGAYGYTF
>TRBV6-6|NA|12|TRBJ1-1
CASCGPNTEAFF
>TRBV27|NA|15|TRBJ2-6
CASSLSRWGANVLTF
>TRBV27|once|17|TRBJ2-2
CASSLRGQPFNTGELFF